Below, one T cell receptor (beta chain) is given with its context. Its antigen remains unidentified. No clone much larger than this one lies a single base away; base qualities are absent. TCRbeta CDR3 regions were amplified from genomic DNA using the immunoSEQ Assay, a bias-controlled multiplex PCR. Concerning the study's data processing: The number of nucleated cells in each sample was estimated from the amplification of reference gene primers within the assay. To quantify the absolute abundance of each unique TCRbeta CDR3 rearrangement, sequence reads were collapsed and filtered. Productive Simpson clonality was computed per sample as the square root of Simpson's diversity index over productive rearrangements. This immuneACCESS table, as held by TCRdb, lists in-frame sequences with V and J called but not all clones. Of the missing ones, under half trace to an unresolved V gene in checked studies; the others have no known cause. V and J calls and clone size follow that table, whereas D and trimming were derived from the DNA. This sample has 94,000 or so clones in its table, and 88% of those were observed once. Roughly 8.1% of the sample is taken by the ten largest.

The entry originates in a study of blood T cell repertoires in COVID-19 (TCRdb year 2020). In terms of the full investigation: Collaborator samples came from the United States, Italy and Spain and covered acute and convalescent phases of COVID-19. The prospective study material was composed of cDNA or gDNA derived from T cells, B-cell-depleted T cells, or PBMCs. Subjects who had been exposed to COVID-19, were actively infected with it, or had recovered from it provided the deeply sampled blood TCRbeta repertoires that made up the dataset. The repertoires were made available in a free public database intended to serve as a resource for research on the immune response to SARS-CoV-2. Samples were obtained from the ongoing ImmuneRACE study (first 160 participants) and from about 1,300 subjects provided by 6 global collaborators. Sample metadata almost always included a de-identified subject ID, COVID-19 status, age in years and sex. Where available, HLA class I and class II types were taken from metadata supplied by the sample provider and were not determined by assay-based typing. Results and caveats for the whole study, not just this receptor: How much clinical and demographic metadata was included differed by source and by participant, and the metadata was provided uncurated.

Whole blood was collected in K2EDTA tubes by collaborating institutions according to the institutions' own protocols. For TCRbeta analysis, collaborator samples were shipped as frozen whole blood, as isolated PBMCs, or as DNA extracted from either sample type. CDR1 and CDR2 are drawn from the germline V gene (reference sequence): LNHDA, SQIVND. The CDR3 contains 12 residues, cysteine and phenylalanine counted. Only CDR3 DNA remains: 36 bases, in frame from the first base. V loses 10 bases of germline sequence and J loses 1 base, and the interval between the two ends is 10 bases. This sequence uses TRBV19 and TRBJ1-1, with the D gene call left open. The sequence was obtained from a woman aged 65 to 85 with acute or convalescent COVID-19. Sequenced sample: peripheral blood. The CDR3 loop reads CATCTPNTEAFF. In nucleotides, the sequence is TGTGCCACCTGTACACCGAACACTGAAGCTTTCTTT.